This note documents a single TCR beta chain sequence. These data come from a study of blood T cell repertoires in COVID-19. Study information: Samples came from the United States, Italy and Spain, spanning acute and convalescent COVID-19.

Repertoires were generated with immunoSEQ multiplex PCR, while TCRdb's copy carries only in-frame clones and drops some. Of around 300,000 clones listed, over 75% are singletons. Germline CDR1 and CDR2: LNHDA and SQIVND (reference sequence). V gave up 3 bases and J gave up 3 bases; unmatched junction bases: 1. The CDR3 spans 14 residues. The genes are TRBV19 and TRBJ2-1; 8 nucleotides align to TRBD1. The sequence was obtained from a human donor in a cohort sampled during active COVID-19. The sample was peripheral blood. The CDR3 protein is CASSIGTGYNEQFF. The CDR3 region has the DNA TGTGCCAGTAGTATTGGGACAGGCTACAATGAGCAGTTCTTC.